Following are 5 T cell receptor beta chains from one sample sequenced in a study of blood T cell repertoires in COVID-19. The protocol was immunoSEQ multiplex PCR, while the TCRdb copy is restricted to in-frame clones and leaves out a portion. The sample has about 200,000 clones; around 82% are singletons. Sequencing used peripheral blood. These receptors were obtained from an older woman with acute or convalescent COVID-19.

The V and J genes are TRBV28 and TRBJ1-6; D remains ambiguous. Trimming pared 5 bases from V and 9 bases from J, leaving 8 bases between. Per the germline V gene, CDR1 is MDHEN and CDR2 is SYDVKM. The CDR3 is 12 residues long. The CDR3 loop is CASSDMASPLHF. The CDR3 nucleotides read TGTGCCAGCAGTGATATGGCTTCACCCCTCCACTTT.

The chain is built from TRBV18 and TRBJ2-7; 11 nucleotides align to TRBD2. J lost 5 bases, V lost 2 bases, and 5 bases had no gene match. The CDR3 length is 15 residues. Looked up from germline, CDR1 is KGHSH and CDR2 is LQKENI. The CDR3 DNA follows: TGTGCCAGCTCACCAGTTACTAGCGGGAGCAACGAGCAGTACTTC. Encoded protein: CASSPVTSGSNEQYF.

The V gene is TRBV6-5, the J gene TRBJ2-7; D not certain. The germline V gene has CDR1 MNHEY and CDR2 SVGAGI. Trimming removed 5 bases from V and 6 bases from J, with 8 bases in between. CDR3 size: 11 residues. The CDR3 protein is CASSTPPEQYF. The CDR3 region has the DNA TGTGCCAGCAGTACACCCCCCGAGCAGTACTTC.

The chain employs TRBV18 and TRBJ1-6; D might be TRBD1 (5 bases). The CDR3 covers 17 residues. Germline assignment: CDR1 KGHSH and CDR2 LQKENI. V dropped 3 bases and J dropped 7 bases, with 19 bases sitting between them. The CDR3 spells CASSPLEGSQGNSPLHF. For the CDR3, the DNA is TGTGCCAGCTCACCCTTAGAAGGATCGCAGGGAAATTCACCCCTCCACTTT.

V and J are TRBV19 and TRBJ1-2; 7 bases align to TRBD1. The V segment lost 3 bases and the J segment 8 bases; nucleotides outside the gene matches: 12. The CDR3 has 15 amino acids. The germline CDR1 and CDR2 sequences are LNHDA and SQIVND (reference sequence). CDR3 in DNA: TGTGCCAGTAGTATGGGACAGCTCCAAAGCGGGGGCTACACCTTC. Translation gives CASSMGQLQSGGYTF.